A selection of T cell receptor beta chains follows, all from one sample in a study of cytomegalovirus exposure and HLA in healthy donors. The table came from immunoSEQ multiplex PCR; TCRdb's copy has only in-frame clones and leaves some out. This table holds some 90,000 clones, 76% found once. The sequenced sample was PBMCs. The receptors originated from a man aged 40-49 years in good health and CMV-seronegative. Both conserved end residues are part of each CDR3. A D gene is named only where the DNA matches it firmly. Not every row has a clone size; where given, it reads once, few, many or a size class.

size	V	D	J	CDR3	DNA
NA	TRBV6-9	NA	TRBJ2-7	CASREFGEQYF	TGTGCCAGCAGGGAGTTTGGCGAGCAGTACTTC
NA	TRBV15	TRBD1	TRBJ2-1	CATSRPTGGVNNEQFF	TGTGCCACCAGCAGACCCACAGGGGGCGTAAACAATGAGCAGTTCTTC
NA	TRBV5-6	NA	TRBJ2-7	CASSLGAGPKTGEQYF	TGTGCCAGCAGCTTGGGGGCCGGGCCGAAGACGGGGGAGCAGTACTTC
NA	TRBV27	NA	TRBJ2-7	CASTFTGSSYEQYF	TGTGCCAGCACTTTTACAGGGTCATCCTACGAGCAGTACTTC
NA	TRBV5-1	NA	TRBJ2-2	CASSIIERGTLTGELFF	TGCGCCAGCAGCATCATAGAGAGGGGGACACTCACCGGGGAGCTGTTTTTT
NA	TRBV4-3	NA	TRBJ1-2	CASSQVVGRGNYGYTF	TGCGCCAGCAGCCAAGTGGTTGGCAGGGGTAACTATGGCTACACCTTC
once	TRBV13	NA	TRBJ1-2	CASSVTGTRGYTF	TGTGCCAGCAGCGTCACAGGGACGCGGGGCTACACCTTC
NA	TRBV7-2	TRBD1	TRBJ2-2	CASSLDRAKLFF	TGTGCCAGCAGCTTGGACAGGGCTAAGCTGTTTTTT
NA	TRBV11-3	NA	TRBJ1-1	CASSLGSHQAFF	TGTGCCAGCAGCTTGGGCAGCCATCAAGCTTTCTTT
NA	TRBV4-1	TRBD1	TRBJ1-1	CASSQGQGAPNTEAFF	TGCGCCAGCAGCCAAGGTCAGGGGGCGCCTAACACTGAAGCTTTCTTT
few	TRBV6-5	TRBD2	TRBJ2-1	CASEHRRGVFNEQFF	TGTGCCAGCGAACATAGGCGGGGGGTATTCAATGAGCAGTTCTTC
NA	TRBV6-5	TRBD1	TRBJ1-1	CASSRRQGAEAFF	TGTGCCAGCAGTCGCCGACAGGGCGCTGAAGCTTTCTTT